These 11 T cell receptor beta chains share one sample of origin, sequenced in a study of T-cell memory formation after mild COVID-19 (dated by TCRdb to the early 2020s). Libraries were made using 5' RACE. Sequencing relied on an Illumina NovaSeq 6000. TCRdb ran its own pipeline on the public reads, namely fastp trimming at Q25 and MiXCR clone calling, and kept in-frame beta chains. Entries are consolidated by CDR3 protein sequence, retaining the most common genes and DNA. This sample comprises about 40,000 distinct CDR3 sequences, approximately 10% of them detected only once. Together, the top ten hold roughly 27% of the sample. Sequencing was performed on PBMCs or a T cell subset sorted from them (not recorded which). These receptors all come from a man aged 18 to 35 who had mild COVID-19 (a few samples of this study predate the infection). The sample titles of this study are shuffled in the database, so cell type and time point are left out; the donor was told from shared clones.

This clonotype was seen repeatedly, ten times or more. V usage is TRBV10-3 and J usage is TRBJ2-1; 8 positions match TRBD1. The germline gives CDR1 ENHRY, CDR2 SYGVKD. This CDR3 has 13 amino acids. With V trimmed by 4 bases and J by 8 bases, 4 bases remained unmatched. This CDR3 is CAISAQGDDEQFF. The DNA for the CDR3 is TGTGCCATCAGTGCACAGGGGGATGATGAGCAGTTCTTC.

This clonotype has at least ten counts. This chain joins TRBV12-3 or TRBV12-4 and TRBJ1-1; D remains unclear. Trimming removed 4 bases at V and 0 bases at J, with 9 bases between. This CDR3 comprises 14 residues. This chain's CDR3 is CASSSTAMNTEAFF. The DNA of the CDR3 is TGTGCCAGCAGTTCTACTGCTATGAACACTGAAGCTTTCTTT.

This clonotype occurred many times. The gene calls are TRBV10-3 and TRBJ2-3; 9 nucleotides match TRBD1. The germline V gene encodes CDR1 ENHRY and CDR2 SYGVKD. The CDR3 is 16 residues long. Trimming took 6 bases from V and 5 from J; bases not matched to a gene: 12. The CDR3 loop reads CAIRPTSTGGRDTQYF. The CDR3 DNA follows: TGTGCCATCAGGCCAACCTCGACAGGGGGGAGAGATACGCAGTATTTT.

This clonotype was counted ten times or more. This chain connects TRBV5-6 to TRBJ2-7; D might be TRBD1 or TRBD2, each matching 5 bases. Germline V CDR1 and CDR2: SGHDT, YYEEEE. Trimming took 5 bases from V and 10 from J, leaving 19 bases between them. The length of the CDR3 is 13 residues. CDR3 protein: CASSIGTQDGQYV. The CDR3 DNA reads as TGTGCCAGCAGTATCGGGACCCAGGACGGACAGTACGTC.

This clonotype was detected many times. This chain uses TRBV4-3 with TRBJ2-3; D may match TRBD1 or TRBD2 (5 bases each). This CDR3 is 15 amino acids long. Trimming pared 0 bases from V and 2 bases from J, leaving 9 bases between. Germline V gene lookup returns CDR1 LGHNA and CDR2 YSLEER. CDR3 nucleotide sequence: TGCGCCAGCAGCCAAGAGAGGGGACCCACAGATACGCAGTATTTT. Protein product: CASSQERGPTDTQYF.

V and J are TRBV27 and TRBJ1-5; D call uncertain. Germline V gene sequence: CDR1 MNHEY, CDR2 SMNVEV (reference sequence). The CDR3 has 13 residues. Trimming removed 2 bases from V and 8 bases from J, with 10 bases in between. The CDR3 bases are TGTGCCAGCAGTTTAGGTGTTCCAGAGCCCCAGCATTTT. Translated: CASSLGVPEPQHF.

At least ten counts were recorded for this clonotype. The rearrangement joins TRBV7-9 to TRBJ2-3; TRBD1 matches at 7 bases. V shed 5 bases and J 1 base; nucleotides not matched to a gene: 6. Germline assignment: CDR1 SEHNR and CDR2 FQNEAQ (reference sequence). CDR3 size: 15 residues. The CDR3: CASSANRGGTDTQYF. DNA of the CDR3: TGTGCCAGCAGCGCTAACAGGGGCGGCACAGATACGCAGTATTTT. The whole variable domain, remainder taken from reference TRBV7-9 and TRBJ2-3, is DTGVSQNPRHKITKRGQNVTFRCDPISEHNRLYWYRQTLGQGPEFLTYFQNEAQLEKSRLLSDRFSAERPKGSFSTLEIQRTEQGDSAMYLCASSANRGGTDTQYFGPGTRLTVL.

The chain couples TRBV6-5 to TRBJ2-3; 12 nucleotides agree with TRBD2. V shed 0 bases and J 1 base; nucleotides not matched to a gene: 20. CDR1 is MNHEY, CDR2 SVGAGI, per germline. The CDR3 loop spans 23 amino acids. Here the CDR3 reads CASSYSPLAGGPGVERRTDTQYF. The CDR3 DNA follows: TGTGCCAGCAGTTACTCCCCCCTAGCGGGGGGGCCAGGGGTAGAACGGCGCACAGATACGCAGTATTTT.

This clonotype was counted ten times or more. The chain uses TRBV27 and TRBJ1-2; D possibly corresponds to TRBD1 (5 bases). This CDR3 has 15 amino acids. Germline assignment: CDR1 MNHEY and CDR2 SMNVEV (reference sequence). Trimming stripped 6 bases from V and 11 bases from J, with 25 bases between. In DNA, the CDR3 is TGTGCCAGCAGCCCGAGGGTCGGGGCGCGTTTTGGGTACACCTTC. This sequence encodes CASSPRVGARFGYTF.

This clonotype appeared many times. The J gene is TRBJ2-1, the V gene TRBV29-1, with TRBD1 matching 8 bases. CDR1 and CDR2 (germline): SQVTM, ANQGSEA. The CDR3 sequence is 17 residues long. The V segment lost 0 bases and the J segment 2 bases; nucleotides outside the gene matches: 9. CDR3 DNA: TGCAGCGTTGAAGAACCCCTGGACAGGGCGACCTACAATGAGCAGTTCTTC. Its protein product is CSVEEPLDRATYNEQFF.

This clonotype is medium-sized by share. The chain recombines TRBV7-9 with TRBJ1-1, with D hard to call. The CDR3 covers 12 residues. CDR1 SEHNR and CDR2 FQNEAQ come from the germline V gene (reference sequence). With 2 bases removed from V and 4 bases from J, the gap between germline ends came to 5 bases. The CDR3 here is CASSLQATEAFF. In nucleotides, the CDR3 is TGTGCCAGCAGCTTACAGGCCACTGAAGCTTTCTTT. The full variable domain, rest sourced from reference TRBV7-9 and TRBJ1-1, is DTGVSQNPRHKITKRGQNVTFRCDPISEHNRLYWYRQTLGQGPEFLTYFQNEAQLEKSRLLSDRFSAERPKGSFSTLEIQRTEQGDSAMYLCASSLQATEAFFGQGTRLTVV.